This entry lists 25 T cell receptor beta chains sequenced from one sample in a study of radiation and T cells in renal cell carcinoma. This sample's time point: blood 2 weeks post-SBRT. Treatment specified: 15 Gy SBRT to primary tumor, nephrectomy 4 weeks later. Assay: immunoSEQ multiplex PCR; the TCRdb copy retains only in-frame clones and omits some. The sample carries 150,000 to 160,000 clones, approximately 90% recorded once. Sequenced material: blood, taken from a patient whose treatment included radiotherapy and nephrectomy. Source of these receptors: a woman aged 45-65 years with renal cell carcinoma.

CDR3 residues: CASSEVQTDTQYF. The DNA for the CDR3 is TGTGCCAGCAGTGAGGTACAGACAGATACGCAGTATTTT. The genes are TRBV6-1 and TRBJ2-3; D ambiguous. The CDR3 sequence is 13 residues long. Germline V CDR1 and CDR2: MNHNS, SASEGT. V was cut by 3 bases and J by 3 bases, with 7 bases left in between.

This clone was seen only once. The rearrangement joins TRBV6-5 to TRBJ2-7; the match to TRBD1 covers 10 bases. Trimming cost V 5 bases and J 9 bases; bases outside gene matches: 10. Per germline, CDR1 MNHEY and CDR2 SVGAGI. This CDR3 has 14 residues. In DNA form, the CDR3 reads TGTGCCAGCAGTACCGGGACAGGGGTAGGCGGGCAGTACTTC. Encoded protein: CASSTGTGVGGQYF.

The rearrangement joins TRBV7-6 to TRBJ2-3, with TRBD2 matching 8 bases. J gave up 6 bases and V 1 base, and 6 bases lay outside the gene matches. Germline V gene lookup returns CDR1 SGHVS and CDR2 FNYEAQ. The CDR3 spans 15 residues. The CDR3 DNA reads as TGTGCCAGCAGCTTAGGGGTTAGCGGGGTGGATACGCAGTATTTT. Its translation: CASSLGVSGVDTQYF.

J is TRBJ1-2 and V is TRBV5-4; the D is unclear. This CDR3 spans 14 amino acids. Trimming took off 0 bases at V and 2 bases at J, with 8 bases between the two ends. The germline CDR1 and CDR2 sequences are SGHNT and YYREEE (reference sequence). CDR3 DNA sequence: TGTGCCAGCAGCTTGGCTGGGAGCAACTATGGCTACACCTTC. This sequence encodes CASSLAGSNYGYTF.

This chain connects TRBV6-4 to TRBJ1-5; D perhaps matches TRBD1 (5 bases). The CDR3 runs to 14 residues. Between the trimmed V and J ends, which lost 7 bases and 6 bases, there was a span of 16 bases. CDR1 is MRHNA and CDR2 is SNTAGT in the germline V gene. CDR3 amino acids: CASNPTGVGQPQHF. The CDR3 nucleotides read TGTGCCAGCAACCCCACAGGAGTTGGTCAGCCCCAGCATTTT.

J is TRBJ1-1 and V is TRBV19, with a tentative D call TRBD1 (5 bases). V lost 5 bases to trimming and J lost 4 bases, with 8 bases between them. This CDR3 comprises 12 residues. Germline loops: CDR1 LNHDA, CDR2 SQIVND (reference sequence). CDR3 DNA sequence: TGTGCCAGTAGTTACAGGACCACTGAAGCTTTCTTT. Translated: CASSYRTTEAFF. Combining the CDR3 with reference TRBV19 and TRBJ1-1 gives the whole variable domain DGGITQSPKYLFRKEGQNVTLSCEQNLNHDAMYWYRQDPGQGLRLIYYSQIVNDFQKGDIAEGYSVSREKKESFPLTVTSAQKNPTAFYLCASSYRTTEAFFGQGTRLTVV.

This chain joins TRBV30 and TRBJ1-2, with D tentatively TRBD1 (6 bases). CDR3 length equals 12 residues. V lost 3 bases and J 6 bases, leaving 11 bases between the germline ends. Germline loops: CDR1 GTSNPN, CDR2 SVGIG (reference sequence). The CDR3 DNA sequence: TGTGCCTGGAGCCACAGGGTTGATGGCTACACCTTC. Translation gives CAWSHRVDGYTF.

The chain carries TRBV5-6 and TRBJ2-4; D might be TRBD1 (6 bases). Germline loops: CDR1 SGHDT, CDR2 YYEEEE. Deletions cut 4 bases from V and 10 bases from J, with 18 bases between. The CDR3 is made up of 14 amino acids. Here the CDR3 reads CASSGDTGIGIQYF. The CDR3 nucleotides are TGTGCCAGCAGCGGGGATACAGGGATCGGTATTCAGTACTTC.

V and J are TRBV15 and TRBJ1-4; no clear D. V was shortened by 0 bases and J by 4 bases, with 21 bases between the two germline ends. Germline CDR1 is LNHNV and CDR2 is YYDKDF (reference sequence). This CDR3 has 19 amino acids. This chain's CDR3 is CATSRDPAGRGLNNEKLFF. The CDR3 DNA is TGTGCCACCAGCAGAGATCCGGCGGGGAGAGGCCTCAATAATGAAAAACTGTTTTTT.

J is TRBJ1-2 and V is TRBV6-6, with D unresolved. The germline CDR1 and CDR2 sequences are MNHNY and SVGAGI (reference sequence). The CDR3 covers 14 residues. Trimming removed 5 bases at V and 8 bases at J, with 18 bases between. CDR3 sequence reads: CASSPELGIEGYTF. The CDR3 DNA reads as TGTGCCAGCAGTCCCGAATTGGGGATAGAGGGCTACACCTTC.

V gene TRBV19 combines with J gene TRBJ1-1, with D hard to call. The length of the CDR3 is 14 residues. Germline V gene lookup returns CDR1 LNHDA and CDR2 SQIVND (reference sequence). Trimming removed 7 bases at V and 3 bases at J, with 15 bases between. CDR3 nucleotide sequence: TGTGCCAGTACCTCCGGGGTAAGTGACACTGAAGCTTTCTTT. Its protein is CASTSGVSDTEAFF.

This clone was detected once. The CDR3 nucleotides read TGTGCCAGCAGTCGCAGGACGGGTACAGGGGCAGATACGCAGTATTTT. Protein: CASSRRTGTGADTQYF. The gene calls are TRBV14 and TRBJ2-3; 7 positions agree with TRBD1. The CDR3 loop spans 16 amino acids. Germline CDR1 reads SGHDN; CDR2 reads FVKESK. Unmatched junction bases numbered 13, after V lost 6 bases and J lost 4 bases. Full variable domain (outside the CDR3, taken from reference TRBV14 and TRBJ2-3): EAGVTQFPSHSVIEKGQTVTLRCDPISGHDNLYWYRRVMGKEIKFLLHFVKESKQDESGMPNNRFLAERTGGTYSTLKVQPAELEDSGVYFCASSRRTGTGADTQYFGPGTRLTVL.

This chain connects TRBV7-2 to TRBJ2-4; tentatively, D is TRBD2 (6 bases). The germline V and J ends were trimmed by 3 bases and 7 bases, with 13 bases remaining between them. The CDR3 is 14 amino acids. Germline V lookup: CDR1 SGHTA, CDR2 FQGNSA. CDR3 amino acids: CASSFGGVANIQYF. CDR3 sequence (DNA): TGTGCCAGCAGCTTTGGAGGGGTCGCGAACATTCAGTACTTC.

This rearrangement joins TRBV29-1 to TRBJ2-1; D possibly uses TRBD1 or TRBD2 (6 bases each). The CDR3 runs to 14 residues. V lost 3 bases, J lost 3 bases, and 12 bases lay in between. Germline V gives CDR1 SQVTM, CDR2 ANQGSEA. The CDR3 here is CSVDRGEVYNEQFF. DNA of the CDR3: TGCAGCGTTGATAGGGGGGAGGTCTACAATGAGCAGTTCTTC.

This chain uses TRBV25-1 with TRBJ1-3; D is ambiguous. This CDR3 is 15 amino acids long. CDR1 and CDR2 from the germline V gene are MGHDK and SYGVNS. The V end lost 3 bases, the J end lost 0 bases, and 9 bases lay between the germline ends. The CDR3 DNA sequence: TGTGCCAGCAGTGACCCGAAGATCTCTGGAAACACCATATATTTT. Translated, it gives CASSDPKISGNTIYF.

The gene calls are TRBV7-9 and TRBJ1-4; no definite D call. The germline V gene has CDR1 SEHNR and CDR2 FQNEAQ (reference sequence). The CDR3 contains 14 residues. Trimming removed 5 bases from V and 8 bases from J, with 15 bases in between. This CDR3 reads CASSHLPIREKLFF. CDR3 bases: TGTGCCAGCAGCCACTTGCCCATCAGGGAAAAACTGTTTTTT.

This chain links TRBV6-5 with TRBJ1-2; D gene unclear. V shed 4 bases and J shed 3 bases, with 12 bases lying between them. Germline V gives CDR1 MNHEY, CDR2 SVGAGI. CDR3 length equals 14 residues. The DNA of the CDR3 is TGTGCCAGCAGTTCCGGGCGGTTTGACTATGGCTACACCTTC. It codes for CASSSGRFDYGYTF.

The CDR3 DNA follows: TGTGCCAGCAGTTACTCTGAGGGGCTCTATGGCTACACCTTC. Protein: CASSYSEGLYGYTF. This rearrangement joins TRBV6-6 to TRBJ1-2, with D possibly TRBD1 on 5 matching bases. CDR1 is MNHNY, CDR2 SVGAGI, per germline (reference sequence). The CDR3 spans 14 residues. V lost 0 bases, J lost 4 bases, and 9 bases lay in between.

This clone was observed a single time. V is TRBV13 and J is TRBJ1-1; D perhaps matches TRBD1 (5 bases). Germline values: CDR1 PRHDT, CDR2 FYEKMQ (reference sequence). This CDR3 spans 14 amino acids. V was trimmed by 5 bases and J by 1 base, leaving 11 bases between them. CDR3 residues: CASSAGHQNTEAFF. In DNA form, the CDR3 reads TGTGCCAGCAGCGCCGGACACCAGAACACTGAAGCTTTCTTT. Full variable domain (remainder filled in from reference TRBV13 and TRBJ1-1): AAGVIQSPRHLIKEKRETATLKCYPIPRHDTVYWYQQGPGQDPQFLISFYEKMQSDKGSIPDRFSAQQFSDYHSELNMSSLELGDSALYFCASSAGHQNTEAFFGQGTRLTVV.

The chain has TRBV6-6 and TRBJ1-2; D uncertain. CDR1 is MNHNY, CDR2 SVGAGI, per germline (reference sequence). Trimming removed 3 bases from V and 4 bases from J, with 9 bases in between. CDR3 length: 13 residues. CDR3 sequence reads: CASSYSWVYGYTF. The CDR3 DNA reads as TGTGCCAGCAGTTATAGCTGGGTCTATGGCTACACCTTC.

This clone has just one count. The chain couples TRBV15 to TRBJ2-2; TRBD1 aligns across 9 bases. The CDR3 totals 15 residues. V was clipped by 0 bases and J by 9 bases; unmatched bases: 5. The V gene's germline CDR1 is LNHNV and CDR2 YYDKDF (reference sequence). CDR3 DNA: TGTGCCACCAGCAGAGAGAGGACAGGGGTGAGGGAGCTGTTTTTT. As protein: CATSRERTGVRELFF. Together with reference TRBV15 and TRBJ2-2, the CDR3 gives the full variable domain: DAMVIQNPRYQVTQFGKPVTLSCSQTLNHNVMYWYQQKSSQAPKLLFHYYDKDFNNEADTPDNFQSRRPNTSFCFLDIRSPGLGDTAMYLCATSRERTGVRELFFGEGSRLTVL.

V usage is TRBV5-1 and J usage is TRBJ2-7; D gene ambiguous. CDR1 and CDR2 from the germline V gene are SGHRS and YFSETQ. The V gene lost 4 bases and the J gene lost 0 bases, with 11 bases spanning the gap. This CDR3 has 14 residues. The CDR3 DNA reads TGCGCCAGCAGCCAAACGCCAAGCTCCTACGAGCAGTACTTC. Encoded protein: CASSQTPSSYEQYF.

The V call is TRBV18, the J call TRBJ1-2; D not resolved. This CDR3 region has 16 residues. V dropped 2 bases and J dropped 0 bases, with 13 bases sitting between them. In germline, CDR1 is KGHSH, CDR2 LQKENI. The CDR3 loop reads CASSPESGRANYGYTF. The DNA of the CDR3 is TGTGCCAGCTCACCAGAATCAGGACGGGCTAACTATGGCTACACCTTC.

Here the CDR3 DNA reads TGTGCCAGTAGTATAGATCTGGACGGGGCGGCTTTCTTT. Protein: CASSIDLDGAAFF. This chain uses TRBV19 with TRBJ1-1; maybe TRBD1 (5 bases). The V and J ends lost 0 bases and 11 bases respectively, with 13 bases between them. Germline loops: CDR1 LNHDA, CDR2 SQIVND (reference sequence). This CDR3 has 13 amino acids.

The V gene is TRBV7-2, the J gene TRBJ2-3, with D maybe TRBD1 (6 bases). The CDR3 is 14 amino acids. V was trimmed by 0 bases and J by 3 bases, leaving 7 bases between them. Per germline, CDR1 SGHTA and CDR2 FQGNSA. The chain's CDR3 is CASSLARGTDTQYF. CDR3 DNA sequence: TGTGCCAGCAGCTTAGCCAGGGGAACAGATACGCAGTATTTT.